The 26 T cell receptor beta chains reported below all come from one sample, sequenced in a study of blood T cells in healthy people across ages. PCR was performed a second time for about 6 to 12 cycles using a sample-barcoded 5' primer and a J-beta primer mix. One entry per CDR3 protein, called by TCRdb with MiXCR from the 5' RACE reads. The sample gives fewer than 800,000 distinct CDR3 sequences, approximately 29% of which show up once; approximately 15% is in the top ten. The sequencing sample was made of blood. These TCRs come from a woman at least 80 years old in good health.

Of note for this clonotype: This clone may be a read error of a much larger clone one base away. The chain links TRBV6-2 or TRBV6-3 to TRBJ2-1, with a weak D call TRBD2 (5 bases). The germline CDR1 and CDR2 sequences are MNHEY and SVGEGT. The CDR3 runs to 14 residues. The CDR3, as DNA: TGTACCAGCAACGAGGGCGCGTCTTACAATGAGCAGTTCTTC. This gives the protein CTSNEGASYNEQFF.

The rearrangement links TRBV13 to TRBJ2-2; D remains unclear. The CDR3 consists of 12 residues. V was clipped by 2 bases and J by 6 bases, with 4 bases between them. CDR1 is PRHDT and CDR2 is FYEKMQ in the germline V gene (reference sequence). CDR3 in DNA: TGTGCCAGCAGCTTACTCGCCGGGGAGCTGTTTTTT. Translated: CASSLLAGELFF.

The J gene is TRBJ1-5, the V gene TRBV10-3, with D tentatively TRBD1 (5 bases). This CDR3 has 14 residues. V dropped 0 bases and J dropped 5 bases, with 8 bases sitting between them. CDR1 and CDR2 from the germline V gene are ENHRY and SYGVKD. This CDR3 is CAISESGGHQPQHF. The CDR3 bases are TGTGCCATCAGTGAGTCGGGGGGACATCAGCCCCAGCATTTT.

This clonotype has a handful of counts. The chain joins TRBV29-1 to TRBJ2-2, with 11 bases aligning to TRBD2. This CDR3 is 15 amino acids long. Germline assignment: CDR1 SQVTM and CDR2 ANQGSEA. The trim removed 7 bases at V and 5 bases at J, leaving 9 bases unmatched. The CDR3 reads CSAPTSGGETGELFF. For the CDR3, the DNA is TGCAGCGCCCCTACTAGCGGGGGAGAAACCGGGGAGCTGTTTTTT.

V gene TRBV28 combines with J gene TRBJ2-7; 7 bases match TRBD2. This CDR3 contains 16 residues. The V and J ends lost 1 base and 2 bases, in that order; junction bases with no gene match: 8. Germline CDR1 is MDHEN and CDR2 is SYDVKM. The CDR3 reads CASSLSRGGATYEQYF. The CDR3 nucleotides read TGTGCCAGCAGTTTATCCCGGGGAGGGGCAACCTACGAGCAGTACTTC. The full variable domain, completed using reference TRBV28 and TRBJ2-7, is DVKVTQSSRYLVKRTGEKVFLECVQDMDHENMFWYRQDPGLGLRLIYFSYDVKMKEKGDIPEGYSVSREKKERFSLILESASTNQTSMYLCASSLSRGGATYEQYFGPGTRLTVT.

The chain joins TRBV11-2 to TRBJ1-3, with D unresolved. CDR3 length: 15 residues. The germline CDR1 and CDR2 sequences are SGHAT and FQNNGV. V shed 1 base and J shed 0 bases, with 7 bases lying between them. The CDR3 DNA reads TGTGCCAGCAGCTTAGCCACCCCCTCTGGAAACACCATATATTTT. This gives the protein CASSLATPSGNTIYF.

The genes are TRBV7-9 and TRBJ1-4; 7 nucleotides align to TRBD1. The CDR3 loop spans 16 amino acids. Per germline, CDR1 SEHNR and CDR2 FQNEAQ (reference sequence). The ends lost 5 bases at V and 8 bases at J; junction bases unmatched: 14. CDR3 bases: TGTGCCAGCAGCAAATCGCATACCGGGACAGCCGAAAAACTGTTTTTT. It is translated as CASSKSHTGTAEKLFF. The variable domain in full, completed from reference TRBV7-9 and TRBJ1-4, reads DTGVSQNPRHKITKRGQNVTFRCDPISEHNRLYWYRQTLGQGPEFLTYFQNEAQLEKSRLLSDRFSAERPKGSFSTLEIQRTEQGDSAMYLCASSKSHTGTAEKLFFGSGTQLSVL.

About this clonotype: The junction shows a germline mismatch at one end, possibly a read error. The rearrangement links TRBV30 to TRBJ2-6; D may be TRBD1 (5 bases). Germline V gives CDR1 GTSNPN, CDR2 SVGIG (reference sequence). The CDR3 is 15 residues long. The CDR3 sequence is CAWSVRRSGADVLTF. The CDR3 region has the DNA TGTGCCTGGAGTGTTCGCCGCTCTGGGGCCGACGTCCTGACTTTC.

This clonotype was counted between two and nine times. A much more abundant neighbour one base away suggests this may be a read error. The DNA for the CDR3 is TGCAGTGCTAGAGATCTGGTTGGTGTCCAAGAGACCCAGTTCTTC. Residues: CSARDLVGVQETQFF. The V and J genes are TRBV20-1 and TRBJ2-5; D is uncertain. With the DNA end fitting TRBJ2-1 better, the J assignment may be wrong. There are 15 residues in the CDR3. Germline CDR1 is DFQATT and CDR2 is SNEGSKA (reference sequence).

Details on this clonotype: Just one base apart from a much larger clone, this may be a read error. The chain employs TRBV24-1 and TRBJ2-5, with 8 bases fitting TRBD2. CDR1 KGHDR and CDR2 SFDVKD come from the germline V gene. The CDR3 is 13 amino acids. Trimming took 9 bases from V and 4 from J; bases not matched to a gene: 6. CDR3 in amino acids: CATADGGGETQYF. The CDR3 DNA reads TGTGCCACCGCCGACGGGGGGGGAGAGACCCAGTACTTC.

Comment on this clonotype: Because it lacks the conserved phenylalanine or tryptophan at the end, this CDR3 is likely a read error. The chain uses TRBV7-2 and TRBJ2-1; 10 bases map to TRBD2. The V segment lost 5 bases and the J segment 8 bases; nucleotides outside the gene matches: 12. This CDR3 spans 16 amino acids. Per the germline V gene, CDR1 is SGHTA and CDR2 is FQGNSA. CDR3 nucleotides: TGTGCCAGCAGCCTTGGGGCAGCGGGGGGGCAGGATGAGCAGTTCACC. Its translation: CASSLGAAGGQDEQFT.

This rearrangement joins TRBV20-1 to TRBJ2-3; 13 nucleotides match TRBD2. After removal of 5 bases from V and 4 bases from J, the junction contained 9 bases not matched to a gene. This CDR3 has 16 amino acids. CDR1 is DFQATT, CDR2 SNEGSKA, per germline (reference sequence). DNA for the CDR3: TGCAGTGCTCTCCGGTGGACTAGCGGGAGTTCAGATACGCAGTATTTT. As protein: CSALRWTSGSSDTQYF.

The CDR3 coding sequence is TGCAGTGTTATGATGGGAGACAGGGCTGGAAACACCATATATTTT. It codes for CSVMMGDRAGNTIYF. The V gene is TRBV20-1, the J gene TRBJ1-3; 7 bases are shared with TRBD1. V was pared by 7 bases and J by 2 bases, with 11 bases of the junction left unmatched. The germline gives CDR1 DFQATT, CDR2 SNEGSKA (reference sequence). The CDR3 has 15 amino acids.

In its sample, this clonotype was seen many times. The J gene is TRBJ1-2, the V gene TRBV10-3; tentative D call: TRBD1 (5 bases). The CDR3 contains 13 residues. Germline CDR1 is ENHRY and CDR2 is SYGVKD. With 4 bases removed from V and 5 bases from J, the gap between germline ends came to 11 bases. The CDR3 is CAISGGERYGYTF. The CDR3 DNA follows: TGTGCCATCAGTGGAGGGGAGCGATATGGCTACACCTTC.

This clonotype was seen ten or more times. This chain links TRBV28 with TRBJ2-5, with 15 bases lining up with TRBD2. The CDR3 extends over 17 amino acids. V was clipped by 8 bases and J by 5 bases; unmatched bases: 12. Germline V lookup: CDR1 MDHEN, CDR2 SYDVKM. CDR3 in amino acids: CASFPGLGLAGGETQYF. In DNA form, the CDR3 reads TGTGCCAGCTTTCCGGGACTCGGACTAGCGGGGGGGGAGACCCAGTACTTC.

This rearrangement joins TRBV24-1 to TRBJ2-1, with D uncertain. CDR1 is KGHDR, CDR2 SFDVKD, per germline. The V end lost 3 bases, the J end lost 10 bases, and 21 bases lay between the germline ends. The CDR3 covers 16 residues. The CDR3 loop reads CATSDENPWGNGEQFF. CDR3 DNA sequence: TGTGCCACCAGTGATGAAAACCCGTGGGGTAACGGAGAGCAGTTCTTC.

This clonotype was picked up a small number of times. The V call is TRBV2, the J call TRBJ2-5; 9 bases align to TRBD2. CDR1 is SNHLY and CDR2 is FYNNEI in the germline V gene. The ends lost 2 bases at V and 6 bases at J; junction bases unmatched: 7. This CDR3 is built from 15 residues. CDR3 coding DNA: TGTGCCAGCAGTGAACTGGCGGGGGGGCCAAAGACCCAGTACTTC. The encoded protein is CASSELAGGPKTQYF.

The table lists this clonotype with many counts. The rearrangement links TRBV7-3 to TRBJ2-3; 12 nucleotides line up with TRBD2. This CDR3 spans 16 amino acids. CDR1 SGHTA and CDR2 FQGTGA come from the germline V gene. V was clipped by 5 bases and J by 1 base; unmatched bases: 4. CDR3 sequence reads: CASSPLAGGGTDTQYF. CDR3 sequence (DNA): TGTGCCAGCAGCCCCCTAGCGGGGGGGGGCACAGATACGCAGTATTTT.

The chain carries TRBV6-5 and TRBJ2-7; D gene ambiguous. The CDR3 contains 12 residues. Germline CDR1 and CDR2: MNHEY and SVGAGI. Trimming removed 10 bases at V and 6 bases at J, with 16 bases between. CDR3 amino acids: CATLGRRAEQYF. CDR3 DNA sequence: TGTGCCACCCTCGGTCGTAGGGCCGAGCAGTACTTC.

This clonotype showed up many times. The V gene is TRBV5-1, the J gene TRBJ1-6; perhaps TRBD1 as D (5 bases). This CDR3 is built from 13 residues. Germline V gene data show CDR1 as SGHRS and CDR2 as YFSETQ. The V end lost 4 bases, the J end lost 7 bases, and 9 bases lay between the germline ends. CDR3 loop: CASSTRQNSPLHF. The CDR3, as DNA: TGCGCCAGCAGCACCCGACAGAATTCACCCCTCCACTTT.

This clonotype occurred many times. This rearrangement joins TRBV5-6 to TRBJ2-3; D is perhaps TRBD1 (6 bases). Germline loops: CDR1 SGHDT, CDR2 YYEEEE. V lost 4 bases and J 2 bases, leaving 23 bases between the germline ends. The CDR3 is 18 amino acids. The CDR3 sequence is CASSPPFDRILFTDTQYF. Written as DNA, the CDR3 is TGTGCCAGCAGCCCGCCTTTCGACAGGATACTGTTCACAGATACGCAGTATTTT. Using reference TRBV5-6 and TRBJ2-3 for the parts outside the CDR3, the full variable domain is DAGVTQSPTHLIKTRGQQVTLRCSPKSGHDTVSWYQQALGQGPQFIFQYYEEEERQRGNFPDRFSGHQFPNYSSELNVNALLLGDSALYLCASSPPFDRILFTDTQYFGPGTRLTVL.

The chain uses TRBV6-5 and TRBJ2-3; 11 bases agree with TRBD2. CDR3 length equals 15 residues. With V trimmed by 6 bases and J by 1 base, 3 bases remained unmatched. CDR1 and CDR2 from the germline V gene are MNHEY and SVGAGI. Here the CDR3 DNA reads TGTGCCAGCAGAGGGGGACTAGCGGGCACAGATACGCAGTATTTT. Encoded protein: CASRGGLAGTDTQYF.

This clonotype was picked up one time. A much bigger clone sits one base away, suggesting this may be a read error. This chain links TRBV9 with TRBJ2-3; 9 nucleotides align to TRBD2. The J segment lost 0 bases and the V segment lost 0 bases, leaving 11 bases of the junction unmatched. CDR1 is SGDLS, CDR2 YYNGEE, per germline. This CDR3 spans 19 amino acids. The CDR3 protein is CASSVGSGGGVSSTDTQYF. CDR3 nucleotide sequence: TGTGCCAGCAGCGTAGGATCCGGCGGGGGGGTTTCTAGCACAGATACGCAGTATTTT.

The table lists this clonotype with many counts. J is TRBJ1-2 and V is TRBV7-2; D is unresolved. Germline values: CDR1 SGHTA, CDR2 FQGNSA. The CDR3 is 15 amino acids. V was pared by 5 bases and J by 5 bases, with 18 bases between. Here the CDR3 reads CASSRPGRESYGYTF. CDR3 bases: TGTGCCAGCAGCCGTCCGGGGAGGGAGAGTTATGGCTACACCTTC.

This clonotype was seen only a few times. It may be a read error: a sequence one base away is much more abundant. The chain has TRBV20-1 and TRBJ2-5; tentatively, D is TRBD1 (5 bases). Germline CDR1 DFQATT, CDR2 SNEGSKA (reference sequence). This CDR3 contains 16 residues. CDR3 sequence (DNA): TGCAGTGCTAGAGATTTTAGGGGCGAGAACCAAGAGGCCCAGTACTTC. Translating gives CSARDFRGENQEAQYF.

The V call is TRBV4-3, the J call TRBJ1-3; no definite D call. Germline V gene lookup returns CDR1 LGHNA and CDR2 YSLEER. Trimming cost V 0 bases and J 4 bases, with 13 bases left between them. The length of the CDR3 is 16 residues. The CDR3 DNA is TGCGCCAGCAGCCAAGAGACCACCGGATTCGGAAACACCATATATTTT. Its translation is CASSQETTGFGNTIYF.